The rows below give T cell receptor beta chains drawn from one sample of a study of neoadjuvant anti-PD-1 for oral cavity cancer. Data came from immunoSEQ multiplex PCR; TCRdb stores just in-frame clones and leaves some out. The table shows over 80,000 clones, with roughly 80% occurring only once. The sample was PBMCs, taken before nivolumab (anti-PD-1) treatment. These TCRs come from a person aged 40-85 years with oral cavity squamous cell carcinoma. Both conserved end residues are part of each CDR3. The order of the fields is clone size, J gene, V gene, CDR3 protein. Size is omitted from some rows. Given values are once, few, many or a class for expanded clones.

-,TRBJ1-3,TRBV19,CASSFLSGNTIYF
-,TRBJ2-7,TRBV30,CAWSRDFFYEQYF
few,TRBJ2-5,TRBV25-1,CASNGQGSRKTQYF
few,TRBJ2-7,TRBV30,CAWSARQGSSYEQYF
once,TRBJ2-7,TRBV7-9,CASSSEGGPYEQYF
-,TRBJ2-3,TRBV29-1,CSGWGRGMGDTQYF
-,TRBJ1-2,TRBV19,CASSSGQGDYGYTF
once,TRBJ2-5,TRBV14,CASSQGKQETQYF
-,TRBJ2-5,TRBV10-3,CAISDPDPGRETQYF
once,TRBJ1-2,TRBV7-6,CASSLGIEGSMNGYTF
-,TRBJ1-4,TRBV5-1,CASQSGGPATNEKLFF
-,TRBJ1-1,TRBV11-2,CASSLARTEAFF
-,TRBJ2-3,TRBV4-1,CASRQTVSTDTQYF
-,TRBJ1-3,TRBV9,CASSVAGEGNTIYF
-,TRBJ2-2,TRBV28,CASSSPGVAGGAGELFF
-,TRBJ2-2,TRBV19,CASSIGQGGVLGELFF
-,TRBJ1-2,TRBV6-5,CASSLGQANYGYTF
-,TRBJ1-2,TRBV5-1,CASSLEAGKWYGYTF
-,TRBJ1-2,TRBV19,CASSMSRTLNYGYTF
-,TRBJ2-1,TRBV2,CASSPGPDSEQFF
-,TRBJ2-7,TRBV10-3,CAISEAAKDEQYF
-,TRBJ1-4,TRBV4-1,CASSQRGTNEKLFF
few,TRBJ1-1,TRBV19,CASSTWDANTEAFF
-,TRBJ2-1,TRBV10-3,CAISEPGSSGRAYNEQFF
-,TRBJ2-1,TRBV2,CASSESSGTYNEQFF
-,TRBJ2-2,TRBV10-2,CASSLTGSWGELFF
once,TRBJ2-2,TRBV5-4,CASSLAGGATGELFF
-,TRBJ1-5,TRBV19,CASRWGGSNQPQHF
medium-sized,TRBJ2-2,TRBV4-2,CASSWGSRPEELFF
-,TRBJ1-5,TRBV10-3,CAIRPDANQPQHF
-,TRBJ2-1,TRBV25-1,CASTWTGGSYNEQFF
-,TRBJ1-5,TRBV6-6,CASSYPGQGDQPQHF
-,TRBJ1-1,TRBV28,CASTPWEGPVTEAFF
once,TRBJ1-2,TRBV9,CASSVLGYGYTF
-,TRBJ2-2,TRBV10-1,CASSEFAGELFF
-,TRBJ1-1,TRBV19,CASSIGTAGQGLFEAFF
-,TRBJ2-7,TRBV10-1,CASSEREGYEQYF
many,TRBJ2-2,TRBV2,CASSEGQAGMGRTGELFF
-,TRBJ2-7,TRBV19,CASMPSGKYEQYF
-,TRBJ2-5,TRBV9,CASSSDNQETQYF
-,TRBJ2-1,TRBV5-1,CASSLDSPGRDNEQFF
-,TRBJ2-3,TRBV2,CASRGVELDTQYF
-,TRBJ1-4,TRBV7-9,CASSPNTGLGEKLFF
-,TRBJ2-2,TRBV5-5,CASSFVTGRMTGELFF
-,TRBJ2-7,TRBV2,CASSADRGLYEQYF
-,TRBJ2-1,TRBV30,CAWSAPGRSSYNEQFF
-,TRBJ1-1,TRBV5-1,CASSSGTANTEAFF
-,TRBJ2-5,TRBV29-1,CSVDVSPETQYF
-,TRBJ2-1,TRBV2,CASSGTGGNEQFF
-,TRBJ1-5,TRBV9,CASSSGRQVNQPQHF